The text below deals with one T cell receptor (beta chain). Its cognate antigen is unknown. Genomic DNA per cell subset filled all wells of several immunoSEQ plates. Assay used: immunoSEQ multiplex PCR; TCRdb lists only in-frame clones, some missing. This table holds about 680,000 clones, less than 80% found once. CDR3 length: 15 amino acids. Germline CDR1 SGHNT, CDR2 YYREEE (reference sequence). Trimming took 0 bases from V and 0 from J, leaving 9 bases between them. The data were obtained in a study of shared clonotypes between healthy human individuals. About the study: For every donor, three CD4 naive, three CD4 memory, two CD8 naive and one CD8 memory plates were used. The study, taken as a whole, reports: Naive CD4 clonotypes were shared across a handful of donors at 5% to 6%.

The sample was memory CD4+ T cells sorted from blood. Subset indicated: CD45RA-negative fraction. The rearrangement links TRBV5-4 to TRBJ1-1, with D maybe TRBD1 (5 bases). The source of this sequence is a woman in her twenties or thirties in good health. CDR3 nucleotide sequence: TGTGCCAGCAGCTTGGCCCGGGGCCTGAACACTGAAGCTTTCTTT. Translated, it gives CASSLARGLNTEAFF. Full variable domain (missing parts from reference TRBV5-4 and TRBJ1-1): ETGVTQSPTHLIKTRGQQVTLRCSSQSGHNTVSWYQQALGQGPQFIFQYYREEENGRGNFPPRFSGLQFPNYSSELNVNALELDDSALYLCASSLARGLNTEAFFGQGTRLTVV.